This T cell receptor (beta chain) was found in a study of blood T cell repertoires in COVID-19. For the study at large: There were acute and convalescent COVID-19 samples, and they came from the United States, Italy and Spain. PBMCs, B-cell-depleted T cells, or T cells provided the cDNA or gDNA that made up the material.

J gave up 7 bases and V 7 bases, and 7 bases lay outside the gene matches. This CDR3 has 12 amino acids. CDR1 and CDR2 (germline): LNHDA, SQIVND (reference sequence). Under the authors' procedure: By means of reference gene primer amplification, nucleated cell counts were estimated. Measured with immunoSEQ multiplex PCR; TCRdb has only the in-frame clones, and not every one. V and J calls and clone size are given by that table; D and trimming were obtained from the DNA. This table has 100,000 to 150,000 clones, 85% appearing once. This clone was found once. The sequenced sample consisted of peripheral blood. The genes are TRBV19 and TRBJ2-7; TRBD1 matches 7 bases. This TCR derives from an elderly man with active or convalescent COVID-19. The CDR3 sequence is CASNDRDSEQYF. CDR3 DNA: TGTGCCAGTAATGACAGGGATTCAGAGCAGTACTTC.